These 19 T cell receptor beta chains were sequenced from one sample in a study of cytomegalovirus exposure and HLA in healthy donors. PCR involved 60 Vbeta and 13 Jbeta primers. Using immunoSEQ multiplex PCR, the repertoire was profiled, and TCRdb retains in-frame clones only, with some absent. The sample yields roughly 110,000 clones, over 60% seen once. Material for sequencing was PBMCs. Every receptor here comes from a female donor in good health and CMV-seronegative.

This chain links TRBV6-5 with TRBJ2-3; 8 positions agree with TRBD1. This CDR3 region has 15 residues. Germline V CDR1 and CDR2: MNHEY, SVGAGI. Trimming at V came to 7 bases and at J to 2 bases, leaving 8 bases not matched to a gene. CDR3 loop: CASTWRGQVTDTQYF. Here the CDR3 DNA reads TGTGCCAGCACCTGGAGGGGACAGGTCACAGATACGCAGTATTTT.

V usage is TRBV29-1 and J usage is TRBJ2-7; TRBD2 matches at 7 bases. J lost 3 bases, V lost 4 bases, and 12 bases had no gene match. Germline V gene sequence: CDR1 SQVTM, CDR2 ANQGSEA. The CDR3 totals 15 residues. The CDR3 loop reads CSVGAPSGSIYEQYF. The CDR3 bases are TGCAGCGTTGGGGCACCTAGCGGTTCCATCTACGAGCAGTACTTC.

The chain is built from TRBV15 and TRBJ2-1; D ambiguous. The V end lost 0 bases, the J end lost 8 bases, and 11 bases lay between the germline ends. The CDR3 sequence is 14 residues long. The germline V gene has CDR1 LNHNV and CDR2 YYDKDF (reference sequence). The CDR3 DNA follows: TGTGCCACCAGCAGAGATATGCTAGGTGATGAGCAGTTCTTC. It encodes CATSRDMLGDEQFF.

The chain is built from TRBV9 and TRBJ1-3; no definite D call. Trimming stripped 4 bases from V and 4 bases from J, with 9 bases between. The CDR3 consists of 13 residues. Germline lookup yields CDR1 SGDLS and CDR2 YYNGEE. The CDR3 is CASSPPVGNTIYF. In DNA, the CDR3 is TGTGCCAGCAGCCCGCCAGTCGGAAACACCATATATTTT.

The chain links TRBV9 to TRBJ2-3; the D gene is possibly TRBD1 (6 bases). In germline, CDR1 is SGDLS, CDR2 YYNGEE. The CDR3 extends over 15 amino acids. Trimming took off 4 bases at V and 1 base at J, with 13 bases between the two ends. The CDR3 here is CASSFTGYGTDTQYF. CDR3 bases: TGTGCCAGCAGCTTTACAGGGTACGGCACAGATACGCAGTATTTT.

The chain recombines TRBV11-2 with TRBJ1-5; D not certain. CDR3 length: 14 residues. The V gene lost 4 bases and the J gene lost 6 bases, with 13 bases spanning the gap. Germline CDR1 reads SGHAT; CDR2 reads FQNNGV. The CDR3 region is CASSSGGSVQPQHF. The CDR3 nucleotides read TGTGCCAGCAGCTCGGGAGGATCGGTTCAGCCCCAGCATTTT.

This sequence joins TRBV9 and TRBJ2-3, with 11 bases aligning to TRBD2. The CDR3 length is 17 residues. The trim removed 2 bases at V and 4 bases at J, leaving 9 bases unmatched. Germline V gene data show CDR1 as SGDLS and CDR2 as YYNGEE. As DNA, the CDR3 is TGTGCCAGCAGCGTCCTAGCGGGGGGATCATCCTCAGATACGCAGTATTTT. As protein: CASSVLAGGSSSDTQYF.

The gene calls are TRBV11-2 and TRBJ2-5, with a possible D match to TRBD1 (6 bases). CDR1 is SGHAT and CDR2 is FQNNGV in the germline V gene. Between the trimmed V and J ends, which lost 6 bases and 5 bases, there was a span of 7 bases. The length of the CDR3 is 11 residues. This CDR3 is CASRRGETQYF. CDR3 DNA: TGTGCCAGCAGAAGGGGGGAGACCCAGTACTTC.

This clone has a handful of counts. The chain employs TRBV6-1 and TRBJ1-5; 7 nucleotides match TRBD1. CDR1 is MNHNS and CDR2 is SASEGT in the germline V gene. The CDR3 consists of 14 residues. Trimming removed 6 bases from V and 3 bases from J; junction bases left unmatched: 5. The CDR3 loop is CASRGTDPNQPQHF. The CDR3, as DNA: TGTGCCAGCAGGGGGACAGACCCCAATCAGCCCCAGCATTTT.

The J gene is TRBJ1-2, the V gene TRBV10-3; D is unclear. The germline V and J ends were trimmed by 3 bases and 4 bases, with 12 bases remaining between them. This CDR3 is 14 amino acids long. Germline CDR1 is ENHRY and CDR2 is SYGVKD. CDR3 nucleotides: TGTGCCATCAGTGACCTCCGTACGGGCTATGGCTACACCTTC. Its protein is CAISDLRTGYGYTF.

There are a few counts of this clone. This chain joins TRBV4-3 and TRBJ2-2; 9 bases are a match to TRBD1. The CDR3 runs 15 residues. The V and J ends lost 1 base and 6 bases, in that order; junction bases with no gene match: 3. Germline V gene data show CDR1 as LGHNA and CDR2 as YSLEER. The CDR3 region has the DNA TGCGCCAGCAGCCAAGTCGGACAGGGGTCCGGGGAGCTGTTTTTT. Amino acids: CASSQVGQGSGELFF.

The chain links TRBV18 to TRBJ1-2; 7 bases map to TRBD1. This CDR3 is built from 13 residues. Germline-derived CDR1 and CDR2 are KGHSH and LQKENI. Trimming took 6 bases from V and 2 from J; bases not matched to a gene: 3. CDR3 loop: CASSEGQNYGYTF. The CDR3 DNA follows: TGTGCCAGCTCCGAGGGACAGAACTATGGCTACACCTTC.

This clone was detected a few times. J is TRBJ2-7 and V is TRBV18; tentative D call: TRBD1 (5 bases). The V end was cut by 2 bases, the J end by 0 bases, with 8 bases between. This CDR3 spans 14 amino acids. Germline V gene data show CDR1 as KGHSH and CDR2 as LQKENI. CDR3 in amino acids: CASSPTGDSYEQYF. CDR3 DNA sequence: TGTGCCAGCTCACCAACAGGCGACTCCTACGAGCAGTACTTC.

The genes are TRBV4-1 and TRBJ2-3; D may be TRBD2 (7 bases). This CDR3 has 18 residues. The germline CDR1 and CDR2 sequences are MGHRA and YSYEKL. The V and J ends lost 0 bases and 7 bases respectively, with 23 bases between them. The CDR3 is CASSQDPLGAGARYTQYF. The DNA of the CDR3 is TGCGCCAGCAGCCAAGATCCTCTCGGGGCGGGGGCACGATATACGCAGTATTTT.

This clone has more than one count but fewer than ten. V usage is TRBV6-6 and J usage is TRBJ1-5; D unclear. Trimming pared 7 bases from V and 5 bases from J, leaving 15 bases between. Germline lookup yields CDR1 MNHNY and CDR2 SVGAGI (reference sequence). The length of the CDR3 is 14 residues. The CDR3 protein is CASNLRGFDQPQHF. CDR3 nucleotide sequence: TGTGCCAGCAACCTGAGAGGCTTCGATCAGCCCCAGCATTTT.

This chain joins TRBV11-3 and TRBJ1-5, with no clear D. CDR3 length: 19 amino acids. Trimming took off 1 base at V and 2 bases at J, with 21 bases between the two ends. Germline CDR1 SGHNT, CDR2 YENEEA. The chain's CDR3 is CASSLGPLRVLGRNQPQHF. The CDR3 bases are TGTGCCAGCAGCTTAGGGCCTCTTCGGGTCTTAGGCCGCAATCAGCCCCAGCATTTT.

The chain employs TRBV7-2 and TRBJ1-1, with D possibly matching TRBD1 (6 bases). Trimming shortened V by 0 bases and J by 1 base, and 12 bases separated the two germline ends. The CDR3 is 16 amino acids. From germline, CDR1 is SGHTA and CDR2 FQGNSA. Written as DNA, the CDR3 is TGTGCCAGCAGCTTAGCGGCCCCAGGGGCGAACACTGAAGCTTTCTTT. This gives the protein CASSLAAPGANTEAFF.

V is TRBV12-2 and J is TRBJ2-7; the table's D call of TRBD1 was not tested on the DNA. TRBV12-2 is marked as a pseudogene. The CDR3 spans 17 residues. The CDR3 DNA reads TGTGCAAGTCGCTTAGCGCTGGGACAGTTAATGCTGGGAGAGCAGTACTTC. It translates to CASRLALGQLMLGEQYF.

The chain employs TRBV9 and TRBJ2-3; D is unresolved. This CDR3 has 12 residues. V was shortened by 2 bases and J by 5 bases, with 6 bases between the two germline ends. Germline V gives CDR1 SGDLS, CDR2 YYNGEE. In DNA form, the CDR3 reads TGTGCCAGCAGCGTTACTCGAGATACGCAGTATTTT. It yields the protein CASSVTRDTQYF.